This record concerns one TCR beta chain sequence. The data stem from a study of cytomegalovirus exposure and HLA in healthy donors. Germline V gene lookup returns CDR1 MDHEN and CDR2 SYDVKM. The CDR3 has 17 amino acids. V dropped 5 bases and J dropped 4 bases, with 23 bases sitting between them. The data were produced by immunoSEQ multiplex PCR, yet TCRdb's version contains in-frame clones alone and is incomplete. The sample lists around 130,000 clones, nearly 90% seen once, with about 3% in the top ten. This receptor was obtained from a man aged 30 to 39 in good health and CMV-seronegative. Source material: PBMCs. This sequence joins TRBV28 and TRBJ1-1; a possible D gene is TRBD1 (5 bases). The chain's CDR3 is CASSPWDFAGGTTEAFF. In DNA form, the CDR3 reads TGTGCCAGCAGTCCCTGGGACTTTGCGGGGGGGACCACTGAAGCTTTCTTT. The full variable domain, rest sourced from reference TRBV28 and TRBJ1-1, is DVKVTQSSRYLVKRTGEKVFLECVQDMDHENMFWYRQDPGLGLRLIYFSYDVKMKEKGDIPEGYSVSREKKERFSLILESASTNQTSMYLCASSPWDFAGGTTEAFFGQGTRLTVV.